These T cell receptor beta chains were read from a single sample in a study of blood T cell repertoires in COVID-19. Only in-frame clones appear in the TCRdb table, and some are missing; sequencing was by immunoSEQ multiplex PCR. The sample comprises some 290,000 clones, roughly nine tenths of which are singletons, and 11% rests with the top ten. Sequencing used peripheral blood. The receptors come from a young woman with COVID-19, enrolled during active disease. CDR3s include the opening cysteine and the closing phenylalanine or tryptophan. D genes are given only for firm matches.

>TRBJ2-4|TRBV27|-
TGTGCCAGCAGTTACTTAGGGGGAAACATTCAGTACTTC
CASSYLGGNIQYF
>TRBJ2-7|TRBV7-2|TRBD2
TGTGCCAGCGGGCTAGCGGGGGGGAAGTACGAGCAGTACTTC
CASGLAGGKYEQYF
>TRBJ1-2|TRBV6-1|-
TGTGCCAGCAGTGACGGTCCAGGGTATGGCTACACCTTC
CASSDGPGYGYTF
>TRBJ2-7|TRBV21-1|-
TGTGCCAGCAGCGCCGACAGGGATTTAGTCTACGAGCAGTACTTC
CASSADRDLVYEQYF
>TRBJ2-2|TRBV29-1|-
TGCAGCGTTGCGGTGGACACCGGGGAGCTGTTTTTT
CSVAVDTGELFF
>TRBJ1-4|TRBV28|TRBD1
TGTGCCACCAGGGACAGGGGCATCATTGCTAATGAAAAACTGTTTTTT
CATRDRGIIANEKLFF
>TRBJ2-5|TRBV6-2/TRBV6-3|TRBD2
TGTGCCAGCAGTTACACGGGACTAGCGGGTCGACCGGGAGAGACCCAGTACTTC
CASSYTGLAGRPGETQYF
>TRBJ1-2|TRBV19|TRBD1
TGTGCCAGTAGTATAAAAGGGACAGACTATGGCTACACCTTC
CASSIKGTDYGYTF
>TRBJ2-3|TRBV3-1/TRBV3-2|-
TGTGCCAGCAGCCAAGATTATCGTTCCAGCGGCACAGATACGCAGTATTTT
CASSQDYRSSGTDTQYF
>TRBJ2-2|TRBV18|-
TGTGCCAGCTCACCACCTTATGGCAGTAACACCGGGGAGCTGTTTTTT
CASSPPYGSNTGELFF
>TRBJ1-6|TRBV28|-
TGTGCCAGCAATTTGCCGGGGCAGGGGTATTCACCCCTCCACTTT
CASNLPGQGYSPLHF